Below are 23 T cell receptor beta chains sequenced from a single sample in a study of blood T cell repertoires in COVID-19. Sequenced by immunoSEQ multiplex PCR; TCRdb stores in-frame clones only, minus some. The sample has under 95,000 clones, roughly nine tenths seen once. Sequenced material: peripheral blood. The receptors derive from a man aged 55 to 70 with acute or convalescent COVID-19.

The chain joins TRBV5-4 to TRBJ2-7, with 8 nucleotides matching TRBD2. V shed 4 bases, J shed 3 bases, and the junction held 6 bases outside the gene matches. CDR1 is SGHNT, CDR2 YYREEE, per germline (reference sequence). The CDR3 sequence is 14 residues long. The CDR3 is CASSVGTSIYEQYF. The CDR3 nucleotides read TGTGCCAGCAGCGTCGGGACTAGTATCTACGAGCAGTACTTC.

J is TRBJ1-2 and V is TRBV3-1 (or the pseudogene TRBV3-2); D gene ambiguous. Germline CDR1 is LGHDT and CDR2 is YNNKEL (reference sequence). V gave up 3 bases and J gave up 6 bases, with 5 bases separating them. There are 11 residues in the CDR3. This chain's CDR3 is CASSHGDGYTF. The CDR3 bases are TGTGCCAGCAGCCACGGGGATGGCTACACCTTC.

The chain employs TRBV27 and TRBJ1-5; 8 nucleotides agree with TRBD1. The trim removed 3 bases at V and 4 bases at J, leaving 8 bases unmatched. The length of the CDR3 is 16 residues. The germline V gene encodes CDR1 MNHEY and CDR2 SMNVEV (reference sequence). The CDR3 region is CASSLSGTGRNQPQHF. The CDR3 DNA follows: TGTGCCAGCAGTTTGTCCGGGACAGGCCGAAATCAGCCCCAGCATTTT.

The chain couples TRBV4-3 to TRBJ2-1, with 9 bases that match TRBD2. Germline lookup yields CDR1 LGHNA and CDR2 YSLEER. The CDR3 has 17 amino acids. V shed 0 bases, J shed 4 bases, and the junction held 7 bases outside the gene matches. The CDR3 bases are TGCGCCAGCAGCCAAGACTATAGCGGGGGCCCTTACAATGAGCAGTTCTTC. Its translation: CASSQDYSGGPYNEQFF.

The V gene is TRBV5-4, the J gene TRBJ1-2; 9 bases agree with TRBD1. The germline V gene has CDR1 SGHNT and CDR2 YYREEE (reference sequence). With V trimmed by 3 bases and J by 4 bases, 7 bases remained unmatched. CDR3 length: 15 amino acids. The chain's CDR3 is CASSSRTGDAYGYTF. The CDR3 coding sequence is TGTGCCAGCAGCTCTAGGACAGGGGACGCCTATGGCTACACCTTC.

The chain links TRBV15 to TRBJ2-1, with 16 bases identical to TRBD2. The trim removed 8 bases at V and 2 bases at J, leaving 3 bases unmatched. This CDR3 comprises 16 residues. In germline, CDR1 is LNHNV, CDR2 YYDKDF (reference sequence). CDR3 nucleotide sequence: TGTGCCACCGGGACTAGCGGGGGGGTTCCCTACAATGAGCAGTTCTTC. Translating gives CATGTSGGVPYNEQFF.

In DNA, the CDR3 is TGTGCCAGTAGTATTCAGGGTTCCAACTATGGCTACACCTTC. It specifies CASSIQGSNYGYTF. This chain connects TRBV19 to TRBJ1-2, with D tentatively TRBD1 (5 bases). There are 14 residues in the CDR3. In germline, CDR1 is LNHDA, CDR2 SQIVND (reference sequence). V lost 3 bases, J lost 2 bases, and 10 bases lay in between.

The chain links TRBV30 to TRBJ2-7; D uncertain. Trimming left V 0 bases short and J 6 bases short, with 12 bases between. The CDR3 sequence is 13 residues long. CDR1 is GTSNPN, CDR2 SVGIG, per germline (reference sequence). DNA for the CDR3: TGTGCCTGGAGTGTCACAGTATTCAGCGAGCAGTACTTC. As protein: CAWSVTVFSEQYF. Supplemented by reference TRBV30 and TRBJ2-7, the full variable domain reads SQTIHQWPATLVQPVGSPLSLECTVEGTSNPNLYWYRQAAGRGLQLLFYSVGIGQISSEVPQNLSASRPQDRQFILSSKKLLLSDSGFYLCAWSVTVFSEQYFGPGTRLTVT.

The rearrangement uses TRBV5-4 and TRBJ2-2; D might be TRBD2 (6 bases). V was cut by 1 base and J by 5 bases, with 15 bases left in between. The CDR3 consists of 16 residues. Germline V gene lookup returns CDR1 SGHNT and CDR2 YYREEE (reference sequence). The CDR3 bases are TGTGCCAGCAGCTTGCCGGCCGGGACTGGGACCGGGGAGCTGTTTTTT. Protein sequence: CASSLPAGTGTGELFF. The full variable domain, completed using reference TRBV5-4 and TRBJ2-2, is ETGVTQSPTHLIKTRGQQVTLRCSSQSGHNTVSWYQQALGQGPQFIFQYYREEENGRGNFPPRFSGLQFPNYSSELNVNALELDDSALYLCASSLPAGTGTGELFFGEGSRLTVL.

CDR3 sequence: CASGGTGTGTFYEQYF. CDR3 sequence (DNA): TGTGCCAGCGGGGGTACCGGGACAGGGACGTTCTACGAGCAGTACTTC. This chain links TRBV28 with TRBJ2-7, with TRBD1 matching over 9 bases. Germline assignment: CDR1 MDHEN and CDR2 SYDVKM. V trimming: 8 bases; J trimming: 3 bases; junction bases outside the gene matches: 14. This CDR3 has 16 residues.

V gene TRBV4-3 combines with J gene TRBJ2-7; TRBD2 might be the D (6 bases). CDR1 is LGHNA, CDR2 YSLEER, per germline. The CDR3 is 13 residues long. Trimming shortened V by 0 bases and J by 5 bases, and 8 bases separated the two germline ends. The CDR3 loop is CASSQDAGNEQYF. The CDR3 DNA sequence: TGCGCCAGCAGCCAAGATGCGGGGAACGAGCAGTACTTC.

This chain connects TRBV2 to TRBJ1-5; no clear D gene. The CDR3 length is 14 residues. V lost 6 bases and J lost 6, with 15 bases in between. CDR1 and CDR2 from the germline V gene are SNHLY and FYNNEI. The CDR3 coding sequence is TGTGCCAGCAGGGACCGCGGGATTCCTCAGCCCCAGCATTTT. Translation: CASRDRGIPQPQHF. The whole variable domain, remainder taken from reference TRBV2 and TRBJ1-5, is EPEVTQTPSHQVTQMGQEVILRCVPISNHLYFYWYRQILGQKVEFLVSFYNNEISEKSEIFDDQFSVERPDGSNFTLKIRSTKLEDSAMYFCASRDRGIPQPQHFGDGTRLSIL.

Here the CDR3 DNA reads TGCGCCAGCAGCCAAGAAGGCAGACTATCCACAGATACGCAGTATTTT. The encoded protein is CASSQEGRLSTDTQYF. The chain couples TRBV4-3 to TRBJ2-3; the D gene is possibly TRBD2 (5 bases). Trimming stripped 0 bases from V and 2 bases from J, with 12 bases between. CDR3 length: 16 amino acids. Germline-derived CDR1 and CDR2 are LGHNA and YSLEER.

V gene TRBV6-5 combines with J gene TRBJ2-5, with a possible D match to TRBD2 (5 bases). There are 13 residues in the CDR3. The V end lost 6 bases, the J end lost 3 bases, and 11 bases lay between the germline ends. CDR1 and CDR2 from the germline V gene are MNHEY and SVGAGI. As DNA, the CDR3 is TGTGCCAGCAGCCTGGACTGGGAAGAGACCCAGTACTTC. Translation: CASSLDWEETQYF.

The rearrangement joins TRBV7-8 to TRBJ2-1; D may be TRBD1 (5 bases). The CDR3 runs 16 residues. CDR1 and CDR2 (germline): SGHVS, FQNEAQ. The V end lost 4 bases, the J end lost 1 base, and 14 bases lay between the germline ends. The DNA for the CDR3 is TGTGCCAGCAGCTCTAGGAAGGGGCGGTCCTACAATGAGCAGTTCTTC. It specifies CASSSRKGRSYNEQFF.

The V and J genes are TRBV6-5 and TRBJ2-7, with 9 bases lining up with TRBD2. Germline V gene lookup returns CDR1 MNHEY and CDR2 SVGAGI. CDR3 length equals 16 residues. Trimming cost V 4 bases and J 0 bases; bases outside gene matches: 7. As DNA, the CDR3 is TGTGCCAGCAGTTCCGGAGCGGGGGGTTCCTCCTACGAGCAGTACTTC. It specifies CASSSGAGGSSYEQYF.

V is TRBV29-1 and J is TRBJ1-2, with 11 bases aligning to TRBD1. V shed 5 bases and J 7 bases; nucleotides not matched to a gene: 9. Germline CDR1 reads SQVTM; CDR2 reads ANQGSEA. The CDR3 length is 14 residues. CDR3 nucleotide sequence: TGCAGCGTTCGATGGACAGGGGGCGGTTTTGGCTACACCTTC. Its protein is CSVRWTGGGFGYTF.

The chain recombines TRBV27 with TRBJ1-6; perhaps TRBD1 as D (6 bases). V lost 0 bases and J lost 2, with 11 bases in between. Germline-derived CDR1 and CDR2 are MNHEY and SMNVEV (reference sequence). This CDR3 comprises 17 residues. The CDR3 region has the DNA TGTGCCAGCAGTTTATCGTACAGGGTGGCCTATAATTCACCCCTCCACTTT. The encoded protein is CASSLSYRVAYNSPLHF.

Here the CDR3 reads CASSLGGTQETQYF. As DNA, the CDR3 is TGTGCCAGCAGCTTGGGGGGGACCCAAGAGACCCAGTACTTC. The gene calls are TRBV7-2 and TRBJ2-5, with TRBD2 matching over 7 bases. The CDR3 spans 14 residues. Looked up from germline, CDR1 is SGHTA and CDR2 is FQGNSA. The V segment lost 3 bases and the J segment 1 base; nucleotides outside the gene matches: 2.

This rearrangement joins TRBV4-2 to TRBJ2-7, with D possibly matching TRBD2 (5 bases). The V end lost 0 bases, the J end lost 6 bases, and 15 bases lay between the germline ends. The CDR3 runs to 15 residues. The germline gives CDR1 LGHNA, CDR2 YNFKEQ. The CDR3 sequence: CASSQDPSDSGEQYF. The CDR3 nucleotides read TGTGCCAGCAGCCAAGACCCCTCGGACTCAGGCGAGCAGTACTTC.

Here the CDR3 DNA reads TGTGCCAGCAGCCAAGACGGGACAGTCACAGATACGCAGTATTTT. Translated: CASSQDGTVTDTQYF. V gene TRBV4-2 combines with J gene TRBJ2-3, with 7 nucleotides matching TRBD1. The CDR3 has 15 amino acids. Trimming at V came to 0 bases and at J to 2 bases, leaving 2 bases not matched to a gene. Per the germline V gene, CDR1 is LGHNA and CDR2 is YNFKEQ.

This clone was counted a single time. The rearrangement uses TRBV15 and TRBJ1-6, with 9 bases fitting TRBD1. The CDR3 covers 17 residues. CDR1 LNHNV and CDR2 YYDKDF come from the germline V gene (reference sequence). The J segment lost 7 bases and the V segment lost 3 bases, leaving 10 bases of the junction unmatched. The CDR3 DNA sequence: TGTGCCACCAGCAGGAATAGGGCCGGGACAGGGAATTCACCCCTCCACTTT. It yields the protein CATSRNRAGTGNSPLHF. Drawing the rest from reference TRBV15 and TRBJ1-6, the complete variable domain is DAMVIQNPRYQVTQFGKPVTLSCSQTLNHNVMYWYQQKSSQAPKLLFHYYDKDFNNEADTPDNFQSRRPNTSFCFLDIRSPGLGDTAMYLCATSRNRAGTGNSPLHFGNGTRLTVT.

V and J are TRBV9 and TRBJ1-2; unclear D gene. V was pared by 4 bases and J by 8 bases, with 15 bases between. Germline assignment: CDR1 SGDLS and CDR2 YYNGEE. The CDR3 contains 13 residues. DNA of the CDR3: TGTGCCAGCAGCCCCCAGGAGGGTTACGGCTACACCTTC. This sequence encodes CASSPQEGYGYTF.